This T cell receptor (beta chain) comes out of a study of cytomegalovirus exposure and HLA in healthy donors. CDR1 MNHEY and CDR2 SMNVEV come from the germline V gene (reference sequence). V trimming: 6 bases; J trimming: 2 bases; junction bases outside the gene matches: 3. The CDR3 is 14 amino acids. The PCR used 60 Vbeta and 13 Jbeta primers. Libraries were prepared by immunoSEQ multiplex PCR; TCRdb keeps only in-frame clonotypes and omits some of them. The data contain more than 140,000 clones, 82% of them seen just once; the ten biggest clones take up 4.5% to 6%. Only one count was recorded for this clone.

The sequencing input was PBMCs. This receptor was identified in a young man in good health and CMV-seropositive. The V and J genes are TRBV27 and TRBJ2-7; TRBD2 matches at 11 bases. The DNA for the CDR3 is TGTGCCAGCAGCCTTAGCGGGAGGGCCTACGAGCAGTACTTC. It encodes CASSLSGRAYEQYF.